These 27 T cell receptor beta chains were sequenced from one sample in a study of OX40 agonist ivuxolimab in advanced cancers. Measured with immunoSEQ multiplex PCR; TCRdb has only the in-frame clones, and not every one. This table holds around 94,000 clones, around 86% found once. The sequenced sample was CD4+ or CD8+ T cells sorted from blood, obtained in a trial of the OX40 agonist ivuxolimab. These receptors all come from an adult with an advanced solid tumor such as melanoma, head and neck, liver or kidney cancer.

The V call is TRBV2, the J call TRBJ1-2, with 7 positions matching TRBD1. CDR3 size: 13 residues. The V segment lost 5 bases and the J segment 6 bases; nucleotides outside the gene matches: 6. Germline-derived CDR1 and CDR2 are SNHLY and FYNNEI. The CDR3 sequence is CASSSTGRNGYTF. CDR3 bases: TGTGCCAGCAGTTCGACAGGGCGGAATGGCTACACCTTC.

The chain joins TRBV6-5 to TRBJ2-6; D is uncertain. This CDR3 is built from 13 residues. CDR1 is MNHEY, CDR2 SVGAGI, per germline. V was clipped by 4 bases and J by 4 bases, with 5 bases between them. The CDR3 DNA reads as TGTGCCAGCAGTTCTCCCGGGGCCAACGTCCTGACTTTC. The encoded protein is CASSSPGANVLTF.

The chain couples TRBV5-6 to TRBJ1-5, with D unresolved. Trimming pared 4 bases from V and 4 bases from J, leaving 12 bases between. Germline V gene sequence: CDR1 SGHDT, CDR2 YYEEEE. This CDR3 spans 14 amino acids. CDR3 protein: CASSKGQTNQPQHF. In DNA form, the CDR3 reads TGTGCCAGCAGCAAAGGCCAGACTAATCAGCCCCAGCATTTT. Filled out from reference TRBV5-6 and TRBJ1-5, the complete variable domain reads DAGVTQSPTHLIKTRGQQVTLRCSPKSGHDTVSWYQQALGQGPQFIFQYYEEEERQRGNFPDRFSGHQFPNYSSELNVNALLLGDSALYLCASSKGQTNQPQHFGDGTRLSIL.

The genes are TRBV19 and TRBJ2-2, with 9 bases lining up with TRBD1. This CDR3 spans 16 amino acids. The junction had 10 bases not matched to a gene; V was cut back by 6 bases and J by 5 bases. The germline CDR1 and CDR2 sequences are LNHDA and SQIVND (reference sequence). The CDR3 region is CASSARDRVMTGELFF. In nucleotides, the CDR3 is TGTGCCAGTAGCGCGAGGGACAGGGTAATGACCGGGGAGCTGTTTTTT.

The V and J genes are TRBV11-2 and TRBJ2-3; 7 positions match TRBD1. This CDR3 has 16 residues. CDR1 is SGHAT and CDR2 is FQNNGV in the germline V gene. J gave up 2 bases and V 6 bases, and 11 bases lay outside the gene matches. Here the CDR3 DNA reads TGTGCCAGCAGAACCAGGACAGGAGATCTCACAGATACGCAGTATTTT. Amino acid sequence: CASRTRTGDLTDTQYF.

The chain joins TRBV5-5 to TRBJ1-2; possible D gene TRBD1, 5 bases. Trimming pared 4 bases from V and 7 bases from J, leaving 20 bases between. There are 15 residues in the CDR3. Germline V lookup: CDR1 SGHKS, CDR2 YYEKEE (reference sequence). This CDR3 reads CASSPAGGRVFGYTF. The CDR3 DNA reads as TGTGCCAGCAGCCCGGCCGGGGGGAGGGTCTTTGGCTACACCTTC. Looking up the rest from reference TRBV5-5 and TRBJ1-2 gives the full variable domain: DAGVTQSPTHLIKTRGQQVTLRCSPISGHKSVSWYQQVLGQGPQFIFQYYEKEERGRGNFPDRFSARQFPNYSSELNVNALLLGDSALYLCASSPAGGRVFGYTFGSGTRLTVV.

The chain is built from TRBV27 and TRBJ1-1; tentative D call: TRBD1 (5 bases). CDR1 is MNHEY and CDR2 is SMNVEV in the germline V gene (reference sequence). V was shortened by 3 bases and J by 0 bases, with 8 bases between the two germline ends. CDR3 length: 14 amino acids. The CDR3 sequence is CASSLGGMNTEAFF. In DNA form, the CDR3 reads TGTGCCAGCAGTTTGGGGGGAATGAACACTGAAGCTTTCTTT.

The CDR3 protein is CAGGIGGEQPQHF. CDR3 nucleotides: TGTGCGGGAGGCATCGGCGGGGAACAGCCCCAGCATTTT. The chain carries TRBV6-1 and TRBJ1-5, with D hard to call. The CDR3 covers 13 residues. Germline V gene lookup returns CDR1 MNHNS and CDR2 SASEGT.

Worth noting for this clone: Germline is not matched at one junction end, which may reflect a read error. In DNA form, the CDR3 reads TGTGCCAGCACCGTAGGGACCACTGGGGGTCGACCCCAGCATTTT. Encoded protein: CASTVGTTGGRPQHF. The V gene is TRBV9, the J gene TRBJ1-5, with TRBD1 as a possible D gene (5 bases). The CDR3 is 15 residues long. Germline values: CDR1 SGDLS, CDR2 YYNGEE.

The DNA for the CDR3 is TGTGCCAGCAGCCAAGATGGAGGGCAGAATTCACCCCTCCACTTT. Its protein is CASSQDGGQNSPLHF. This chain uses TRBV4-2 with TRBJ1-6; D uncertain. Per the germline V gene, CDR1 is LGHNA and CDR2 is YNFKEQ. The CDR3 is made up of 15 amino acids. The V gene lost 0 bases and the J gene lost 7 bases, with 10 bases spanning the gap.

This clone was picked up one time. This rearrangement joins TRBV5-1 to TRBJ2-3, with 8 nucleotides matching TRBD2. The CDR3 loop spans 15 amino acids. From germline, CDR1 is SGHRS and CDR2 YFSETQ. The V segment lost 7 bases and the J segment 0 bases; nucleotides outside the gene matches: 7. The CDR3 DNA reads as TGCGCCAGCTCAAAAGCGGGGGAGAGCACAGATACGCAGTATTTT. Encoded protein: CASSKAGESTDTQYF.

The rearrangement links TRBV5-1 to TRBJ1-1; no clear D. The germline CDR1 and CDR2 sequences are SGHRS and YFSETQ. The V and J ends lost 7 bases and 11 bases respectively, with 9 bases between them. There are 9 residues in the CDR3. The CDR3 here is CASQLIAFF. The CDR3 DNA is TGCGCCAGCCAGTTAATCGCTTTCTTT.

This sequence joins TRBV2 and TRBJ2-3; D possibly corresponds to TRBD2 (6 bases). The CDR3 loop spans 16 amino acids. Per the germline V gene, CDR1 is SNHLY and CDR2 is FYNNEI. V dropped 3 bases and J dropped 0 bases, with 13 bases sitting between them. CDR3: CASSDGLGGSTDTQYF. The CDR3 DNA follows: TGTGCCAGCAGTGACGGCCTGGGGGGTAGCACAGATACGCAGTATTTT.

J is TRBJ2-2 and V is TRBV7-3; D not resolved. CDR3 length equals 14 residues. Looked up from germline, CDR1 is SGHTA and CDR2 is FQGTGA. V gave up 3 bases and J gave up 3 bases, with 8 bases separating them. The CDR3 region is CASSFSGDTGELFF. For the CDR3, the DNA is TGTGCCAGCAGCTTTTCAGGAGACACCGGGGAGCTGTTTTTT.

V and J are TRBV5-1 and TRBJ2-7; 7 bases are shared with TRBD1. The CDR3 is 16 amino acids. Germline loops: CDR1 SGHRS, CDR2 YFSETQ. Trimming took 0 bases from V and 3 from J; bases not matched to a gene: 9. The CDR3 coding sequence is TGCGCCAGCAGCTTGGGCGACAGGGTCCAACTCTACGAGCAGTACTTC. Its protein product is CASSLGDRVQLYEQYF.

V and J are TRBV11-2 and TRBJ2-7, with a tentative D call TRBD2 (6 bases). Trimming removed 6 bases from V and 0 bases from J, with 12 bases in between. From germline, CDR1 is SGHAT and CDR2 FQNNGV. There are 14 residues in the CDR3. CDR3 DNA sequence: TGTGCCAGCAGGCAATTAGCGGCCTCCTACGAGCAGTACTTC. Translating it yields CASRQLAASYEQYF.

The chain has TRBV19 and TRBJ1-5; 7 bases are shared with TRBD1. The ends lost 5 bases at V and 5 bases at J; junction bases unmatched: 9. Germline CDR1 LNHDA, CDR2 SQIVND (reference sequence). The CDR3 runs 15 residues. CDR3 amino acids: CASSFPDRVDQPQHF. For the CDR3, the DNA is TGTGCCAGTAGTTTCCCCGACAGGGTCGATCAGCCCCAGCATTTT.

The genes are TRBV25-1 and TRBJ2-7; the D gene is possibly TRBD1 (5 bases). CDR1 and CDR2 from the germline V gene are MGHDK and SYGVNS. V dropped 4 bases and J dropped 6 bases, with 10 bases sitting between them. This CDR3 spans 12 amino acids. CDR3 sequence reads: CASSVSRAEQYF. CDR3 DNA: TGTGCCAGCAGTGTAAGCAGGGCCGAGCAGTACTTC.

The rearrangement links TRBV28 to TRBJ2-4, with 7 positions matching TRBD2. CDR3 length: 17 residues. V lost 6 bases to trimming and J lost 0 bases; unmatched junction nucleotides: 11. The germline gives CDR1 MDHEN, CDR2 SYDVKM. The CDR3 DNA reads as TGTGCCAGCAGCTCCCCAACGCGGGGGATAGCCAAAAACATTCAGTACTTC. This sequence encodes CASSSPTRGIAKNIQYF.

This chain links TRBV6-7 with TRBJ2-2; 7 bases match TRBD2. TRBV6-7 is recorded as an ORF, its role being uncertain. The CDR3 covers 14 residues. V shed 11 bases and J 2 bases; nucleotides not matched to a gene: 8. The CDR3 DNA follows: TGTGCCCTTAGGGCTAGCGGAAACACCGGGGAGCTGTTTTTT. As protein: CALRASGNTGELFF.

The sample holds one count of this clone. The rearrangement uses TRBV6-4 and TRBJ1-3, with 9 bases matching TRBD1. This CDR3 spans 15 amino acids. Looked up from germline, CDR1 is MRHNA and CDR2 is SNTAGT. Trimming at V came to 5 bases and at J to 4 bases, leaving 6 bases not matched to a gene. The DNA of the CDR3 is TGTGCCAGCAGTCCCGGGACAGGGTCGGGAAACACCATATATTTT. Translating it yields CASSPGTGSGNTIYF.

V gene TRBV7-2 combines with J gene TRBJ2-7; 10 bases agree with TRBD2. The V gene's germline CDR1 is SGHTA and CDR2 FQGNSA. The CDR3 contains 16 residues. Trimming cost V 3 bases and J 1 base; bases outside gene matches: 6. The chain's CDR3 is CASSFTERGGSYEQYF. The CDR3 DNA is TGTGCCAGCAGCTTTACCGAGCGGGGGGGATCCTACGAGCAGTACTTC.

V usage is TRBV7-9 and J usage is TRBJ1-1, with 8 positions matching TRBD1. Trimming cost V 0 bases and J 6 bases; bases outside gene matches: 12. Germline CDR1 is SEHNR and CDR2 is FQNEAQ (reference sequence). This CDR3 spans 17 amino acids. This chain's CDR3 is CASSLAQGAGPVSEAFF. In DNA, the CDR3 is TGTGCCAGCAGCTTAGCGCAGGGGGCAGGACCCGTTTCTGAAGCTTTCTTT.

The rearrangement links TRBV5-1 to TRBJ1-2, with D tentatively TRBD1 (6 bases). With 4 bases removed from V and 1 base from J, the gap between germline ends came to 11 bases. Germline CDR1 reads SGHRS; CDR2 reads YFSETQ. CDR3 length: 14 amino acids. In DNA form, the CDR3 reads TGCGCCAGCAGCGAAGGACAGATTAACTATGGCTACACCTTC. It translates to CASSEGQINYGYTF.

This clone came up a few times. This CDR3 reads CASSQETGKYGYTF. The CDR3 coding sequence is TGCGCCAGCAGCCAGGAGACAGGGAAATATGGCTACACCTTC. The chain couples TRBV4-3 to TRBJ1-2, with 7 bases that match TRBD1. The CDR3 has 14 amino acids. V gave up 3 bases and J gave up 5 bases; unmatched junction bases: 6. Per the germline V gene, CDR1 is LGHNA and CDR2 is YSLEER.

The chain has TRBV9 and TRBJ1-1; 9 nucleotides align to TRBD1. V lost 3 bases to trimming and J lost 11 bases; unmatched junction nucleotides: 11. Germline V gene lookup returns CDR1 SGDLS and CDR2 YYNGEE. The CDR3 has 14 amino acids. The CDR3 DNA reads as TGTGCCAGCAGCGCGACCGGGACAGGGCCGGGGGCTTTCTTT. The encoded protein is CASSATGTGPGAFF. Filled out from reference TRBV9 and TRBJ1-1, the complete variable domain reads DSGVTQTPKHLITATGQRVTLRCSPRSGDLSVYWYQQSLDQGLQFLIQYYNGEERAKGNILERFSAQQFPDLHSELNLSSLELGDSALYFCASSATGTGPGAFFGQGTRLTVV.

This clone appeared a single time. This chain links TRBV4-2 with TRBJ1-1; maybe TRBD1 (5 bases). The CDR3 extends over 11 amino acids. Deletions cut 5 bases from V and 5 bases from J, with 6 bases between. Germline V gene sequence: CDR1 LGHNA, CDR2 YNFKEQ. The CDR3 region has the DNA TGTGCCAGCAGCGGACATACTGAAGCTTTCTTT. Its translation: CASSGHTEAFF.